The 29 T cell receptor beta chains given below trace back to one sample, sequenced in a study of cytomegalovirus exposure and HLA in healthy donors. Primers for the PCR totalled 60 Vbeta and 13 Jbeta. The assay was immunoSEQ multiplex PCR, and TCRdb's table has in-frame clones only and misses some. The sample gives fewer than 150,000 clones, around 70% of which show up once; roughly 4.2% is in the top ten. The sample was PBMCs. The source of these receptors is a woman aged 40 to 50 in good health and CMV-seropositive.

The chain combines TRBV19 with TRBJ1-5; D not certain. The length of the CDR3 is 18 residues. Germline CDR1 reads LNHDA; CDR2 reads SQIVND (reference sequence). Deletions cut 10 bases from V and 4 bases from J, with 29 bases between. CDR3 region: CATFSPGSGGNPNQPQHF. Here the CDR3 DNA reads TGTGCCACCTTTTCCCCGGGATCCGGAGGAAACCCTAATCAGCCCCAGCATTTT.

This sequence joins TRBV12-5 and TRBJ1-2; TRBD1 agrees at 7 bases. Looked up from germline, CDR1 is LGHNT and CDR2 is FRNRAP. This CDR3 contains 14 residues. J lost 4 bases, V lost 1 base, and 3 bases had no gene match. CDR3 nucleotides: TGTGCTAGTGGTTTGGGGGACAGAGTCTATGGCTACACCTTC. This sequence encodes CASGLGDRVYGYTF. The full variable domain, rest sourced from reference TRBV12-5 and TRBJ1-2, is DARVTQTPRHKVTEMGQEVTMRCQPILGHNTVFWYRQTMMQGLELLAYFRNRAPLDDSGMPKDRFSAEMPDATLATLKIQPSEPRDSAVYFCASGLGDRVYGYTFGSGTRLTVV.

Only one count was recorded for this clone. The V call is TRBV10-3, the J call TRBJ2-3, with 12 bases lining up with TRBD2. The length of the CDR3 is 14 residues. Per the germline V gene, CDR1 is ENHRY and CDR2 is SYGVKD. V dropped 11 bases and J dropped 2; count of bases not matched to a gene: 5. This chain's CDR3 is CAVRTSGITDTQYF. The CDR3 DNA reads TGTGCCGTCCGGACTAGCGGGATCACAGATACGCAGTATTTT.

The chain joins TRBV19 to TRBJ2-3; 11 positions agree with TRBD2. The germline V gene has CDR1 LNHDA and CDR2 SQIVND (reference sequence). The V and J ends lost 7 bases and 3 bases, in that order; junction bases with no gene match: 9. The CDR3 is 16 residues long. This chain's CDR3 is CASTDSGTSGTDTQYF. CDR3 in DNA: TGTGCCAGTACCGATTCCGGGACTAGCGGTACAGATACGCAGTATTTT.

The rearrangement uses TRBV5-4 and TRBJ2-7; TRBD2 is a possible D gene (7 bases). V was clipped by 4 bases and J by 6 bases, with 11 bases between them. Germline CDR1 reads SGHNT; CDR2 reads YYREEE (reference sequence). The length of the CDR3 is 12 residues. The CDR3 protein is CASSPGGREQYF. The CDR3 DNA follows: TGTGCCAGCAGCCCCGGGGGGCGCGAGCAGTACTTC.

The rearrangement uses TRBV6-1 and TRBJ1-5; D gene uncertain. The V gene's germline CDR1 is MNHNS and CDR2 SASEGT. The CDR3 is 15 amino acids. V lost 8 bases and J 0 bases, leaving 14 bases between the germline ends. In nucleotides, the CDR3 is TGTGCCAGCGTACTCGGTCCGTATAGCAATCAGCCCCAGCATTTT. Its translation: CASVLGPYSNQPQHF.

The CDR3 nucleotides read TGTGCCAGCAGCCCACGGGGCAATCAGCCCCAGCATTTT. This encodes CASSPRGNQPQHF. The chain combines TRBV6-5 with TRBJ1-5; D is undetermined. Germline lookup yields CDR1 MNHEY and CDR2 SVGAGI. The CDR3 has 13 residues. The germline V and J ends were trimmed by 6 bases and 2 bases, with 8 bases remaining between them.

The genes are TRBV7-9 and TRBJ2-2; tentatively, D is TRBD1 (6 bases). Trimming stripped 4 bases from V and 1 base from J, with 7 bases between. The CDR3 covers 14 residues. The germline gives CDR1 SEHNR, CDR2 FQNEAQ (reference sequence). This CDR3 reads CASSSQGNTGELFF. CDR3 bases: TGTGCCAGCAGCTCACAGGGGAACACCGGGGAGCTGTTTTTT.

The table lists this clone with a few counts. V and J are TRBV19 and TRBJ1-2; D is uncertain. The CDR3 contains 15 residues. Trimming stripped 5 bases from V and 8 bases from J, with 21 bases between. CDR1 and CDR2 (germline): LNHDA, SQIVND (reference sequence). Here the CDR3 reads CASSANGQTKGGYTF. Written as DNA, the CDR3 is TGTGCCAGTAGTGCCAATGGGCAGACAAAAGGAGGCTACACCTTC.

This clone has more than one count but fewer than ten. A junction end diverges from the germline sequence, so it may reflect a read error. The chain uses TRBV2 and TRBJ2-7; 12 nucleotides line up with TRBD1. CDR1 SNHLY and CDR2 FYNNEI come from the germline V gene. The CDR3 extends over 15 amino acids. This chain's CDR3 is CASNVGTGGSNEQYF. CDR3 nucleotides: TGTGCCAGCAATGTCGGGACAGGGGGCTCCAACGAGCAGTACTTC.

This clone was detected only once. The CDR3 bases are TGCGCCAGCAGCCAAGGGGGAGCGGGAGGGGCAGAGACCCAGTACTTC. Translating gives CASSQGGAGGAETQYF. The chain uses TRBV4-1 and TRBJ2-5, with 10 positions matching TRBD2. V lost 1 base to trimming and J lost 4 bases; unmatched junction nucleotides: 6. The V gene's germline CDR1 is MGHRA and CDR2 YSYEKL. The CDR3 contains 16 residues.

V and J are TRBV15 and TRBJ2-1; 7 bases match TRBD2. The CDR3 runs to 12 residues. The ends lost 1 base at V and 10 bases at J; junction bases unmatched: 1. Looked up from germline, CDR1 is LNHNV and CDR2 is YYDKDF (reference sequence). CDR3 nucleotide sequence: TGTGCCACCAGCAGAGGGGGGGGAGAGCAGTTCTTC. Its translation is CATSRGGGEQFF.

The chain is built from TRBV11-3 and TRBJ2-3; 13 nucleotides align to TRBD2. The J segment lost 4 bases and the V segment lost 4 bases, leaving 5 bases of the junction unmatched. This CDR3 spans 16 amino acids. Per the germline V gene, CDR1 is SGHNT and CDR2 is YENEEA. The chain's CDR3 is CASSSGLAGVADTQYF. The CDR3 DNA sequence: TGTGCCAGCAGCTCCGGACTAGCGGGAGTGGCAGATACGCAGTATTTT.

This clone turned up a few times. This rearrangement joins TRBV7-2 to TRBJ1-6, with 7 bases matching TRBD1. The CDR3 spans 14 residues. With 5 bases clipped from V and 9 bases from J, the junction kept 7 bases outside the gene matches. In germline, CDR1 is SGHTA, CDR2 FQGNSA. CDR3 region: CASSLRSGGSPLHF. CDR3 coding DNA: TGTGCCAGCAGCCTTAGGTCAGGGGGTTCACCCCTCCACTTT.

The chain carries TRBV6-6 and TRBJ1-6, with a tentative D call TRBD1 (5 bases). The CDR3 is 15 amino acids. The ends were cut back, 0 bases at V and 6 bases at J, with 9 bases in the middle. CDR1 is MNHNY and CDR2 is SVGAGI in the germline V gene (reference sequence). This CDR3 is CASSYSTAGNSPLHF. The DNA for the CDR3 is TGTGCCAGCAGTTACTCGACAGCGGGTAATTCACCCCTCCACTTT.

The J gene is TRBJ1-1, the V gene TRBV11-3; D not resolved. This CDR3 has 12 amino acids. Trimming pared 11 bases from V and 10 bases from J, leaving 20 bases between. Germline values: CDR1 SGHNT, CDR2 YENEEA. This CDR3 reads CAGREQTNSAFF. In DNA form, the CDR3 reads TGTGCCGGTAGAGAACAGACGAATTCAGCTTTCTTT. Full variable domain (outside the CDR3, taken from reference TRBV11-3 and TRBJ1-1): EAGVVQSPRYKIIEKKQPVAFWCNPISGHNTLYWYLQNLGQGPELLIRYENEEAVDDSQLPKDRFSAERLKGVDSTLKIQPAELGDSAVYLCAGREQTNSAFFGQGTRLTVV.

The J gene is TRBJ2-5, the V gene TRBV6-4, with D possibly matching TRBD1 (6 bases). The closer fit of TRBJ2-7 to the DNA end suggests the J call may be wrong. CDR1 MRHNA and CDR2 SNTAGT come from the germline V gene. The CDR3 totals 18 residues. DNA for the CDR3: TGTGCCAGCAGTGACTCTTCCCCAGGGGTTGGGCTCCCCTACGAGCAGTACTTC. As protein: CASSDSSPGVGLPYEQYF.

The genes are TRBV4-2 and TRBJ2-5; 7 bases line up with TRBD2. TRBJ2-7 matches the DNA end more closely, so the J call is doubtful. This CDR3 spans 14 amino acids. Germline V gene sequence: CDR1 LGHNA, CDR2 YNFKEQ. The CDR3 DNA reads TGTGCCAGCAGCCAAGAAAGACTAGCCCTCGAGCAGTACTTC. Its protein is CASSQERLALEQYF.

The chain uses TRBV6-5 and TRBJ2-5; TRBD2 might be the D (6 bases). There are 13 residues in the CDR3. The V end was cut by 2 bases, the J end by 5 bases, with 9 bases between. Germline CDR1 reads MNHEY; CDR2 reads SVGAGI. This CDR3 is CASSYKGRETQYF. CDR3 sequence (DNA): TGTGCCAGCAGTTACAAGGGGAGGGAGACCCAGTACTTC.

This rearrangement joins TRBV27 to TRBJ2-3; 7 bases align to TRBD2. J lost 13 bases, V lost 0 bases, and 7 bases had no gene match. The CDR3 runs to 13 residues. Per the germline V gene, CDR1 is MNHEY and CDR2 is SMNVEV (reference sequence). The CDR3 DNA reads TGTGCCAGCAGTTTATCGGGTCTAGCGGACGAGTATTTT. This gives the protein CASSLSGLADEYF.

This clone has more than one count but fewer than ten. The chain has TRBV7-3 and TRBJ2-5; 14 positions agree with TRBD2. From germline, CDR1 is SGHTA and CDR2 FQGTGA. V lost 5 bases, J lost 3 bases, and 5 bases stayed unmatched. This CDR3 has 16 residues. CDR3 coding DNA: TGTGCCAGCAGCCCTTTGGGACTAGCGGGAGAAGAGACCCAGTACTTC. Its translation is CASSPLGLAGEETQYF.

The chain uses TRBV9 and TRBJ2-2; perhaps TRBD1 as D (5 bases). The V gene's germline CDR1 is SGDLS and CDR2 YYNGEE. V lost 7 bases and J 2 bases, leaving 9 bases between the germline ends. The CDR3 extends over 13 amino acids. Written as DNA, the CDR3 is TGTGCCAGCCCCGACAGAAACACCGGGGAGCTGTTTTTT. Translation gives CASPDRNTGELFF.

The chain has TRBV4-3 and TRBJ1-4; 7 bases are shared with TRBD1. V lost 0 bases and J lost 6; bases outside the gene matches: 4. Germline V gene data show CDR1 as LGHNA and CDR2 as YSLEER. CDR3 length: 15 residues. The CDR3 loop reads CASSQDKGADEKLFF. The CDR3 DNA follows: TGCGCCAGCAGCCAAGATAAGGGGGCGGATGAAAAACTGTTTTTT.

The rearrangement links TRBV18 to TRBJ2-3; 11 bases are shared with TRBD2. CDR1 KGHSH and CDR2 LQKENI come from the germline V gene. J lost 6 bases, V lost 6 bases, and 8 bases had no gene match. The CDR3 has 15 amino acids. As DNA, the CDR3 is TGTGCCAGCTCGTTACTAGCGGGGGACCAGGATACGCAGTATTTT. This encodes CASSLLAGDQDTQYF.

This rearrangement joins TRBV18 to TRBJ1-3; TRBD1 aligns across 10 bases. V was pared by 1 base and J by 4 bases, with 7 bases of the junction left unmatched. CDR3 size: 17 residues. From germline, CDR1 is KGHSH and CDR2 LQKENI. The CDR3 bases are TGTGCCAGCTCACCACGGAGGGACAGGGGCTCAGGAAACACCATATATTTT. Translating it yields CASSPRRDRGSGNTIYF.

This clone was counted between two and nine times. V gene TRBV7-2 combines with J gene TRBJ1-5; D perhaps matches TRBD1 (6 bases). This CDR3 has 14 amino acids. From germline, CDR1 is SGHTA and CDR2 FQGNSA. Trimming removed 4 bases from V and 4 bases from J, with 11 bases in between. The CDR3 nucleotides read TGTGCCAGCAGCTCCGGGACAAGAAATCAGCCCCAGCATTTT. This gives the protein CASSSGTRNQPQHF. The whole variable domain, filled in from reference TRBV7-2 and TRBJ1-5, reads GAGVSQSPSNKVTEKGKDVELRCDPISGHTALYWYRQSLGQGLEFLIYFQGNSAPDKSGLPSDRFSAERTGGSVSTLTIQRTQQEDSAVYLCASSSGTRNQPQHFGDGTRLSIL.

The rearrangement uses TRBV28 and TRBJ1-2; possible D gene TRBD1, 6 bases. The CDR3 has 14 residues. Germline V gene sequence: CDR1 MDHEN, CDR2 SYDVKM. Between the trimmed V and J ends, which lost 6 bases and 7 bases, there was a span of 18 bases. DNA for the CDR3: TGTGCCAGCAGCCCCCCGGGGGGGGCCGTTGGCTACACCTTC. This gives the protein CASSPPGGAVGYTF.

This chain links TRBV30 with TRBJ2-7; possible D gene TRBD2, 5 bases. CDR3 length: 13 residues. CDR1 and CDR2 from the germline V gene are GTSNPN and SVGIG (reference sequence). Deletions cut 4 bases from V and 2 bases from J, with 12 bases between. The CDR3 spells CAWKGAVTYEQYF. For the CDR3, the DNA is TGTGCCTGGAAAGGAGCGGTTACCTACGAGCAGTACTTC.

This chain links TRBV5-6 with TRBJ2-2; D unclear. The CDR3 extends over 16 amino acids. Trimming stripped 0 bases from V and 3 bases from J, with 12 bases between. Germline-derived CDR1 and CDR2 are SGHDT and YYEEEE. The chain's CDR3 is CASSLAGEADTGELFF. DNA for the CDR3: TGTGCCAGCAGCTTGGCCGGTGAGGCCGACACCGGGGAGCTGTTTTTT.